This T cell receptor (beta chain) was obtained from a study of blood T cell repertoires in COVID-19. Study at large: The United States, Italy and Spain provided the acute and convalescent COVID-19 samples. PBMCs, B-cell-depleted T cells, or T cells provided the cDNA or gDNA that made up the material.

In this sample, this clone turned up once. Authors' analysis steps: The assay estimated nucleated cells by amplifying reference gene primers. Assay: immunoSEQ multiplex PCR; the TCRdb copy retains only in-frame clones and omits some. For V, J and clone size, that table is used; D and trimming come from the DNA. The data contain about 200,000 clones, roughly 84% of them seen just once; the ten biggest clones take up around 9.5%. CDR3 length equals 17 residues. Germline CDR1 reads MNHEY; CDR2 reads SVGEGT. Trimming stripped 2 bases from V and 5 bases from J, with 18 bases between. The TCR comes from a man aged 50-60 years with active or convalescent COVID-19. Specimen: peripheral blood. The genes are TRBV6-2 or TRBV6-3 and TRBJ2-2, with D perhaps TRBD2 (7 bases). The CDR3 is CASSYPQRGGRTGELFF. As DNA, the CDR3 is TGTGCCAGCAGTTACCCTCAGAGGGGGGGCCGTACCGGGGAGCTGTTTTTT.